This record concerns one T cell receptor beta chain sequence. Repertoires were generated with immunoSEQ multiplex PCR, while TCRdb's copy carries only in-frame clones and drops some. The sample lists tens of thousands of clones, around 80% seen once, with 20% to 25% in the top ten. This sample stems from a study of OX40 agonist ivuxolimab in advanced cancers. On the study more broadly: People in dose escalation had one of these cancers: hepatocellular carcinoma, melanoma, renal cell or head and neck cancer.

Germline V gene sequence: CDR1 SNHLY, CDR2 FYNNEI. V dropped 4 bases and J dropped 8; count of bases not matched to a gene: 4. The CDR3 contains 14 residues. The sequence was obtained from an adult with an advanced solid tumor such as melanoma, head and neck, liver or kidney cancer. This material consisted of CD4+ or CD8+ T cells sorted from blood, taken in a trial of the OX40 agonist ivuxolimab. The chain recombines TRBV2 with TRBJ1-4, with 10 bases lining up with TRBD1. CDR3 DNA sequence: TGTGCCAGCAGTGGGGACAGGGGACAGGAAAAACTGTTTTTT. Its protein is CASSGDRGQEKLFF.